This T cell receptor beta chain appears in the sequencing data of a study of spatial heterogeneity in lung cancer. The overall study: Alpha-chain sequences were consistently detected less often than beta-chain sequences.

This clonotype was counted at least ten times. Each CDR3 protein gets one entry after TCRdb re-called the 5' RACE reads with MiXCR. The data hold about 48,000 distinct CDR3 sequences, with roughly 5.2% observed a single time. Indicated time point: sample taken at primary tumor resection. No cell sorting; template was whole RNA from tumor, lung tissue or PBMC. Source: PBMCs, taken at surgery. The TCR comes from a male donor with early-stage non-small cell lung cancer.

CDR3 nucleotides: TGTGCCAGTAGTTTCTCTACGGGAGGTAATCAGCCCCAGCATTTT. Translating gives CASSFSTGGNQPQHF. This rearrangement joins TRBV19 to TRBJ1-5; D unresolved. The CDR3 extends over 15 amino acids. The V end lost 5 bases, the J end lost 4 bases, and 15 bases lay between the germline ends. CDR1 is LNHDA and CDR2 is SQIVND in the germline V gene (reference sequence).